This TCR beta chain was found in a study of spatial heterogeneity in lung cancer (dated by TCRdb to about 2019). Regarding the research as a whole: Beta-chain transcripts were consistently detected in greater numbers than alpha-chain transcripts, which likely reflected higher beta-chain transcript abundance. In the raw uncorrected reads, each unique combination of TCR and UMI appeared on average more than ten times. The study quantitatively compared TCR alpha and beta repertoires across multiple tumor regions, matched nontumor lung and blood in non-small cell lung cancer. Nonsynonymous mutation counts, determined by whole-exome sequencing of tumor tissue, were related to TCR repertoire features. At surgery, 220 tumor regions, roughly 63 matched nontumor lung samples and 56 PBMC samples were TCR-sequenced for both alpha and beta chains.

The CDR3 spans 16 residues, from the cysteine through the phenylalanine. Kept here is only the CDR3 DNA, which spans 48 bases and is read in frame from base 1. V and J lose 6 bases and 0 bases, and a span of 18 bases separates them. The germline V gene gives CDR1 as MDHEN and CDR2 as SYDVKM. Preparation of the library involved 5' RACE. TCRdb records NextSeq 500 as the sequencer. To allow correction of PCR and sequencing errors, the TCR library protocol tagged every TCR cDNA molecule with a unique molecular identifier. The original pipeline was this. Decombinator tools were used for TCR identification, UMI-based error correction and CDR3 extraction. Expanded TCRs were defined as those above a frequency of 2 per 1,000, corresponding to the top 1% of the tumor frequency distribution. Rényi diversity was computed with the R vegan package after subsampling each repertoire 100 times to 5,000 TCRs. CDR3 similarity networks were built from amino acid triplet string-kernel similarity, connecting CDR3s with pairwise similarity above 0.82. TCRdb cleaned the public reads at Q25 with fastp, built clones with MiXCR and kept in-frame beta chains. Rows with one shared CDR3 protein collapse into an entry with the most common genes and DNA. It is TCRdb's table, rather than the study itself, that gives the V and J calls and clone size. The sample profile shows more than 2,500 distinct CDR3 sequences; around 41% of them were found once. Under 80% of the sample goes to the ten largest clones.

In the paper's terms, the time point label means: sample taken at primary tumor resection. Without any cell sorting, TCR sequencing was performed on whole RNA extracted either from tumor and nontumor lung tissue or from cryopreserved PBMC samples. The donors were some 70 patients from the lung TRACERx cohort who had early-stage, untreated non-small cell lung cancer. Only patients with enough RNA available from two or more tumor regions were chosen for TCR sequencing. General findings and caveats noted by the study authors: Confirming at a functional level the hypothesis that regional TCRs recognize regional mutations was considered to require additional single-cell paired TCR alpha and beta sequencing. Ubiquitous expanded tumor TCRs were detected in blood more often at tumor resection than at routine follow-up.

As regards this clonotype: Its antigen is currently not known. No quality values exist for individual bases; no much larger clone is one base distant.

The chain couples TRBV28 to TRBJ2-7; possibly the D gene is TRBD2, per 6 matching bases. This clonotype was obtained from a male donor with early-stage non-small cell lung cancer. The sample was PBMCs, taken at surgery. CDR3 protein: CASSPPTSESSYEQYF. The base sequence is TGTGCCAGCAGCCCTCCGACTAGTGAAAGCTCCTACGAGCAGTACTTC.